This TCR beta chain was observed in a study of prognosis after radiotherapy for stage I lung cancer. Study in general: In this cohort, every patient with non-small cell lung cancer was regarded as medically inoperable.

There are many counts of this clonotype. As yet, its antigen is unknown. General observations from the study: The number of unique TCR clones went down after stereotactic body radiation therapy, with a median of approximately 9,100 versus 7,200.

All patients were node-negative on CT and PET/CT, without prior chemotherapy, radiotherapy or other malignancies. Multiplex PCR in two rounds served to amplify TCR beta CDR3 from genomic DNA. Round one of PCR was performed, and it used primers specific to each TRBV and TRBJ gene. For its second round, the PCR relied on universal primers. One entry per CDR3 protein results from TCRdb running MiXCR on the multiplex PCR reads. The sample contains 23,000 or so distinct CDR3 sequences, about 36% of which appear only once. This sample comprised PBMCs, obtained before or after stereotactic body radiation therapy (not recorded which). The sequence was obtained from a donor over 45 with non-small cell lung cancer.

As DNA, the CDR3 is TGTGCCAGCAGCCCCGGGGTAGCGGGAGTAAGAGATACGCAGTATTTT. Translating gives CASSPGVAGVRDTQYF. The chain combines TRBV7-3 with TRBJ2-3; 9 nucleotides line up with TRBD2. The V gene's germline CDR1 is SGHTA and CDR2 FQGTGA. This CDR3 is 16 amino acids long. V shed 5 bases, J shed 5 bases, and the junction held 11 bases outside the gene matches.